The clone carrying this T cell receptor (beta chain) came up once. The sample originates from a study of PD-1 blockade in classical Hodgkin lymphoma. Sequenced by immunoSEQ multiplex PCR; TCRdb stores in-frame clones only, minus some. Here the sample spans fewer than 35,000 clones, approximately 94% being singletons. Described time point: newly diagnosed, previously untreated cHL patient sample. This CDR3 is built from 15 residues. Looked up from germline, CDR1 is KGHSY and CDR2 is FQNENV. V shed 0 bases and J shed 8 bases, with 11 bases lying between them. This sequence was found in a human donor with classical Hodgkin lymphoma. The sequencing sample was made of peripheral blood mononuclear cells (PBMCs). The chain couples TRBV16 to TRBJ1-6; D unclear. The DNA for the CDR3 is TGTGCCAGCAGCCAATCATTCAATAACCATTCACCCCTCCACTTT. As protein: CASSQSFNNHSPLHF.